This T cell receptor beta chain was profiled in a study of T cells in localized non-small cell lung cancer. The CDR3 has 14 amino acids. V shed 1 base and J shed 10 bases, with 16 bases lying between them. The germline gives CDR1 LNHDA, CDR2 SQIVND (reference sequence). Sequenced by immunoSEQ multiplex PCR; TCRdb stores in-frame clones only, minus some. This table holds tens of thousands of clones, 85% to 90% found once. V and J are TRBV19 and TRBJ1-2; a weak D match, TRBD1 (5 bases). This sequence was found in a man between 40 and 69 years old with stage II lung adenocarcinoma. Sequencing was performed on PBMCs, taken before any cancer treatment. CDR3 nucleotide sequence: TGTGCCAGTAGTATAGCCAGGGCCCCCACTTTCTACACCTTC. It yields the protein CASSIARAPTFYTF.